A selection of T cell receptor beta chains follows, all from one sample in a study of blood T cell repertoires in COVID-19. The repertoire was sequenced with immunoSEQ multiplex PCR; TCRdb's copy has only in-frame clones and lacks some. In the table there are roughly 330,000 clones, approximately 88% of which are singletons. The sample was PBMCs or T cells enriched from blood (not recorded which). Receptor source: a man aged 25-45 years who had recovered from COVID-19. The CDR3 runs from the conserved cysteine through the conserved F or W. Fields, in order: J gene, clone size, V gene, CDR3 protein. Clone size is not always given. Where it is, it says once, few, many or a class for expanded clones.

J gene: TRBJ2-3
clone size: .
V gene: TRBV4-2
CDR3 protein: CASSQGSGGGTDTQYF

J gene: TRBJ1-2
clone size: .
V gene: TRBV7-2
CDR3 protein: CASSLAPGNYGYTF

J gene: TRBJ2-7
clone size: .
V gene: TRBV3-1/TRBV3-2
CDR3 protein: CASSQDSSYEQYF

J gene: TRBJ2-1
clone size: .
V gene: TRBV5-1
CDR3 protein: CASSLDSRSSYNEQFF

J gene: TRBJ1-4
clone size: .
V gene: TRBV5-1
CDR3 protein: CASTTDLRGEKLFF

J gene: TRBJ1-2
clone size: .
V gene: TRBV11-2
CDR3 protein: CASSLLLWTGSYGYTF

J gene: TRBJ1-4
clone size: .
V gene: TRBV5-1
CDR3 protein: CASSLDSGGTNEKLFF

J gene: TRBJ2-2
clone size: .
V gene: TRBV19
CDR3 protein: CASSSLAGVNGELFF

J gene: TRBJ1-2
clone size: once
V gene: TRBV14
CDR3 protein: CASSPSQGRYGYTF

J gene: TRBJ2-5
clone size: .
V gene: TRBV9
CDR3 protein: CASSTGTSGGAGETQYF

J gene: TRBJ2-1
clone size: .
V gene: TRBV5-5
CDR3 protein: CASSRTAGTGEGEQFF

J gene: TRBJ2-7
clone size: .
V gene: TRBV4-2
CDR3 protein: CASSQGHRYEQYF

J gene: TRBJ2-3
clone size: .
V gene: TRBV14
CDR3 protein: CASSRFGGTGSIPDTQYF

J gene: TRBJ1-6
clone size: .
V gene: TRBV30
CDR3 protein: CAWTGTGANSPLHF